These T cell receptor beta chains were read from a single sample in a study of metastatic and nonmetastatic thyroid tumors. TCRdb reanalyzed the PCR reads with MiXCR. Here the sample spans about 40,000 clones, approximately 15% being singletons. The sample was blood. All receptors derive from a female donor with papillary thyroid cancer or a benign thyroid nodule (not recorded which). Some clones in this sample may be carry-over from other donors' samples. Each CDR3 is given with its conserved first and last residue. Fields, in order: J gene, D gene, CDR3 length, clone size, V gene, CDR3 DNA, CDR3 protein. The D gene is left open where the match is weak. Clone size is given for some rows only: seen once, a few or many times, or a class if the clone is expanded.

J gene: TRBJ2-3; D gene: .; CDR3 length: 13; clone size: .; V gene: TRBV15; CDR3 DNA: TGTGTCACCAGCGTGGAGCGTGGAGATACGCAGTACTTT; CDR3 protein: CVTSVERGDTQYF
J gene: TRBJ1-1; D gene: .; CDR3 length: 15; clone size: many; V gene: TRBV27; CDR3 DNA: TGTGCCAGCAGTTCCAAATACGACCCGAACACTGAAGCTTTCTTT; CDR3 protein: CASSSKYDPNTEAFF
J gene: TRBJ1-1; D gene: TRBD1; CDR3 length: 15; clone size: .; V gene: TRBV30; CDR3 DNA: TGTGCCTGGATGGACTCCGGGACAGGGAACACTGAAGCTTTCTTT; CDR3 protein: CAWMDSGTGNTEAFF
J gene: TRBJ1-1; D gene: .; CDR3 length: 15; clone size: many; V gene: TRBV11-2; CDR3 DNA: TGTGCCAGCAGCTCACAGGGACCCACGAGCACTGAAGCTTTCTTT; CDR3 protein: CASSSQGPTSTEAFF
J gene: TRBJ2-6; D gene: TRBD1; CDR3 length: 18; clone size: .; V gene: TRBV28; CDR3 DNA: TGTGCCAGCAGTTCCCCGGGACAGGTCGGCTCTGGGGCCAACGTCCTGACTTTC; CDR3 protein: CASSSPGQVGSGANVLTF
J gene: TRBJ1-2; D gene: .; CDR3 length: 14; clone size: .; V gene: TRBV5-1; CDR3 DNA: TGCGCCAGCAGCCAGGGTACCGTGGGGGATGGCTACACCTTC; CDR3 protein: CASSQGTVGDGYTF
J gene: TRBJ2-7; D gene: TRBD2; CDR3 length: 15; clone size: .; V gene: TRBV7-9; CDR3 DNA: TGTGCCAGCAGTCATGGATGGACTAGCGGGAGTGAGCAGTACTTC; CDR3 protein: CASSHGWTSGSEQYF
J gene: TRBJ1-2; D gene: TRBD1; CDR3 length: 14; clone size: medium-sized; V gene: TRBV28; CDR3 DNA: TGTGCCAGCAGTTTAACGGGACAGAACTATGGCTACACCTTC; CDR3 protein: CASSLTGQNYGYTF
J gene: TRBJ1-1; D gene: .; CDR3 length: 13; clone size: many; V gene: TRBV5-5; CDR3 DNA: TGTGCCAGCAGCCCGCAAACAGGGCCAGAAGCTTTCTTT; CDR3 protein: CASSPQTGPEAFF
J gene: TRBJ2-1; D gene: .; CDR3 length: 18; clone size: many; V gene: TRBV12-3/TRBV12-4; CDR3 DNA: TGTGCCAGCATTCACTCCGGGAAATCTCTTGAGCCCTACAATGAGCAGTTCTTC; CDR3 protein: CASIHSGKSLEPYNEQFF
J gene: TRBJ1-2; D gene: .; CDR3 length: 15; clone size: many; V gene: TRBV24-1; CDR3 DNA: TGTGCCACCAGTGATTCTATCTCAGGGGTTTTAAACTACACCTTC; CDR3 protein: CATSDSISGVLNYTF
J gene: TRBJ2-1; D gene: .; CDR3 length: 15; clone size: many; V gene: TRBV5-1; CDR3 DNA: TGCGCCAGCAACCTGGGAAGGGGCCCCGTCAATGAGCAGTTCTTC; CDR3 protein: CASNLGRGPVNEQFF
J gene: TRBJ2-1; D gene: TRBD2; CDR3 length: 15; clone size: many; V gene: TRBV4-1; CDR3 DNA: TGCGCCAGCAGCCAAGCGGGAGGGTTATACAATGAGCAGTTCTTC; CDR3 protein: CASSQAGGLYNEQFF
J gene: TRBJ1-1; D gene: .; CDR3 length: 12; clone size: .; V gene: TRBV28; CDR3 DNA: TGTGCCAGCGACCAGGGGTCCCGAGAAGCTTTCTTT; CDR3 protein: CASDQGSREAFF
J gene: TRBJ1-1; D gene: .; CDR3 length: 17; clone size: many; V gene: TRBV11-2; CDR3 DNA: TGTGCCAGCAGCCGAAAGCAGGTGGGGTCCATGAACACTGAAGCTTTCTTT; CDR3 protein: CASSRKQVGSMNTEAFF
J gene: TRBJ2-6; D gene: .; CDR3 length: 14; clone size: many; V gene: TRBV5-1; CDR3 DNA: TGCGCCAGCAGCTTGGAGTCTGGGGCCAACGTCCTGACTTTC; CDR3 protein: CASSLESGANVLTF